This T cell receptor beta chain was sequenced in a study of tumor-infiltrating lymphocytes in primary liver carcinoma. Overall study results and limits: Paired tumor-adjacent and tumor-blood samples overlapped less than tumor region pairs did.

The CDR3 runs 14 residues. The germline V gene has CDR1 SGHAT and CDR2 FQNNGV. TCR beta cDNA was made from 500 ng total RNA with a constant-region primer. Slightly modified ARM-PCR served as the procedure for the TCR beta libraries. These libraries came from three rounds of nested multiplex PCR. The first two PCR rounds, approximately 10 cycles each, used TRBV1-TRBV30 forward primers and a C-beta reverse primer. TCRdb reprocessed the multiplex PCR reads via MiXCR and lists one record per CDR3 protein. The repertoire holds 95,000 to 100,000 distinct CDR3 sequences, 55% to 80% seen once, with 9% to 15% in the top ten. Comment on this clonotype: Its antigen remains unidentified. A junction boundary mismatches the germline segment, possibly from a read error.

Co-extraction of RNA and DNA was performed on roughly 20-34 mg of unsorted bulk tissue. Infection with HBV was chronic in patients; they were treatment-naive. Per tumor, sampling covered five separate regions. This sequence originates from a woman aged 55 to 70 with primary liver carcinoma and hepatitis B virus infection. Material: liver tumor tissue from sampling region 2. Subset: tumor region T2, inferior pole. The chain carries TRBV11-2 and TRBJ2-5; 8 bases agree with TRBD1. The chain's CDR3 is CARSRRQGQGTQYF. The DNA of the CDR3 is TGTGCCAGAAGCCGGAGACAGGGGCAAGGGACCCAGTACTTC.